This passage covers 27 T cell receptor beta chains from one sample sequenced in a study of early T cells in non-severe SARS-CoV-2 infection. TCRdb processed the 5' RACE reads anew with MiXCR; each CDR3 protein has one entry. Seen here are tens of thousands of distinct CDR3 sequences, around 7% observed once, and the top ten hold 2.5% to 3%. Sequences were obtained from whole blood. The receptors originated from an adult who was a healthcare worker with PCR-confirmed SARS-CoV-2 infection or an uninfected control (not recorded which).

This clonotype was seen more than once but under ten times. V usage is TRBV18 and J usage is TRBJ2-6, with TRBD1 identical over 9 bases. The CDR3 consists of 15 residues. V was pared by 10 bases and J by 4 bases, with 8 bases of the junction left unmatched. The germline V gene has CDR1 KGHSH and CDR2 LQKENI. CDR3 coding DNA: TGTGCCACCGGACAGGGGTCGTCGGGGGCCAACGTCCTGACTTTC. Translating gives CATGQGSSGANVLTF.

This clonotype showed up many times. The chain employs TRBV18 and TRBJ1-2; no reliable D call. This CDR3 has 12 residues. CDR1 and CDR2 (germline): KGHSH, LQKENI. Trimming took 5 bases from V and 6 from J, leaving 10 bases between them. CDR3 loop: CASSNRGDGYTF. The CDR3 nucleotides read TGTGCCAGCTCAAACCGCGGGGATGGCTACACCTTC.

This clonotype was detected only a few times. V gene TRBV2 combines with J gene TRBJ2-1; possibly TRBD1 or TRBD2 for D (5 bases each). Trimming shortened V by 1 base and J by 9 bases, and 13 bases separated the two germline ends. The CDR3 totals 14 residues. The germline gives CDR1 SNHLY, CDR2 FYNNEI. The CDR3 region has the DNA TGTGCCAGCAGTGAAGGGGGGAGTCCGGGTGAGCAGTTCTTC. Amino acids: CASSEGGSPGEQFF.

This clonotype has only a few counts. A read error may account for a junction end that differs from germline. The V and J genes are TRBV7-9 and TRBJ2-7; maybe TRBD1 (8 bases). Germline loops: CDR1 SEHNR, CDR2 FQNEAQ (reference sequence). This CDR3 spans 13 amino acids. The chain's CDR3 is CATSGDRPWEQYF. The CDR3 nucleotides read TGTGCCACCAGCGGGGACAGGCCCTGGGAGCAGTACTTC.

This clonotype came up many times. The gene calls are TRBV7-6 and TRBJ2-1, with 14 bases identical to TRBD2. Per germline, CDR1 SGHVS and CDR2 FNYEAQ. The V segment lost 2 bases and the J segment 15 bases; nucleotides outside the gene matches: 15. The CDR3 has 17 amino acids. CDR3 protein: CASSLFGTSGSIVPMFF. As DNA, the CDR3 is TGTGCCAGCAGCTTATTCGGGACTAGCGGGAGCATCGTCCCAATGTTCTTC.

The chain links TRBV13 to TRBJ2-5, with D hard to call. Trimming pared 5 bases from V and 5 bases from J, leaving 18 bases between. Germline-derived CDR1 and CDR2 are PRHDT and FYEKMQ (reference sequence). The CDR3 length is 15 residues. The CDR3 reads CASSVMGPNLETQYF. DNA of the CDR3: TGTGCCAGCAGCGTCATGGGTCCGAATCTGGAGACCCAGTACTTC.

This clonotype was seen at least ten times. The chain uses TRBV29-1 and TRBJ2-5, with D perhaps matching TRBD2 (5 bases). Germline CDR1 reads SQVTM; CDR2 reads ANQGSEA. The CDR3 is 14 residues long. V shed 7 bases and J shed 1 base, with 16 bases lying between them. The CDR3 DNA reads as TGCAGCGCCCTTAGAGGGAATTCCCAAGAGACCCAGTACTTC. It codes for CSALRGNSQETQYF. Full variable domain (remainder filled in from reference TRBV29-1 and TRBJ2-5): SAVISQKPSRDICQRGTSLTIQCQVDSQVTMMFWYRQQPGQSLTLIATANQGSEATYESGFVIDKFPISRPNLTFSTLTVSNMSPEDSSIYLCSALRGNSQETQYFGPGTRLLVL.

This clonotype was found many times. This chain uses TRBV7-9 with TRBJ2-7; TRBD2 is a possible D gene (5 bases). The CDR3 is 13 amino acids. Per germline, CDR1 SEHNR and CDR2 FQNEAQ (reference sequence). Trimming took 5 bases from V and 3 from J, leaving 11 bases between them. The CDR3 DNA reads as TGTGCCAGCAGCCTTGGCAGCGGCTACGAGCAGTACTTC. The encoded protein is CASSLGSGYEQYF.

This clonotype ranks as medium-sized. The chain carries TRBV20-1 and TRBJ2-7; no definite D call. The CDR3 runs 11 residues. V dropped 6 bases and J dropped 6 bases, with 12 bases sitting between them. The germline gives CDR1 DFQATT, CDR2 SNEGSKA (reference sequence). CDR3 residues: CSAPMSPEQYF. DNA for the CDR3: TGCAGTGCCCCGATGTCCCCCGAGCAGTACTTC.

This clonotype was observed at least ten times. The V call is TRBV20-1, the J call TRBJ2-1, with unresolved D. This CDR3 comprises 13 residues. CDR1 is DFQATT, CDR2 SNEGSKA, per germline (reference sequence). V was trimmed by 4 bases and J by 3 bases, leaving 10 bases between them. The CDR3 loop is CSATRVLYNEQFF. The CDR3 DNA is TGCAGTGCTACCCGAGTTCTCTACAATGAGCAGTTCTTC.

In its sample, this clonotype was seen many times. The CDR3 loop reads CSASFTGPVNTEAFF. DNA of the CDR3: TGCAGTGCTAGTTTTACAGGGCCAGTGAACACTGAAGCTTTCTTT. The rearrangement joins TRBV20-1 to TRBJ1-1, with a tentative D call TRBD1 (6 bases). V was trimmed by 3 bases and J by 0 bases, leaving 14 bases between them. Germline lookup yields CDR1 DFQATT and CDR2 SNEGSKA (reference sequence). This CDR3 is built from 15 residues.

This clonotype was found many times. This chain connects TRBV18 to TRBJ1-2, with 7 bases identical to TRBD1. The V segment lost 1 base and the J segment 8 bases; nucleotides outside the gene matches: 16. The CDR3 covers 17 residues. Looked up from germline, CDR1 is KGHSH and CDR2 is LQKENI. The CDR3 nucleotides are TGTGCCAGCTCACCACGGTCACCAGGCAGGGGGGAAGGAGGCTACACCTTC. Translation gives CASSPRSPGRGEGGYTF.

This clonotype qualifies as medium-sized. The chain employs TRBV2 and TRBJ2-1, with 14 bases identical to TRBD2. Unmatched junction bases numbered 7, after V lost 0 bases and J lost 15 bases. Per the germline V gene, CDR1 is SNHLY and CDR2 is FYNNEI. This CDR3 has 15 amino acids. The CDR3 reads CASSEAGLAGEGGFF. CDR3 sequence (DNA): TGTGCCAGCAGTGAAGCGGGACTAGCGGGAGAAGGGGGGTTCTTC.

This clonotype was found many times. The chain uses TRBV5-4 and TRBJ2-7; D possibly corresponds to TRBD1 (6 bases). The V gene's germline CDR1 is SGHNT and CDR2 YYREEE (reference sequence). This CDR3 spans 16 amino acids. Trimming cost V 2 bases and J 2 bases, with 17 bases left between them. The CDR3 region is CASSLGGRTATYEQYF. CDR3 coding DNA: TGTGCCAGCAGCTTAGGGGGAAGGACAGCGACCTACGAGCAGTACTTC.

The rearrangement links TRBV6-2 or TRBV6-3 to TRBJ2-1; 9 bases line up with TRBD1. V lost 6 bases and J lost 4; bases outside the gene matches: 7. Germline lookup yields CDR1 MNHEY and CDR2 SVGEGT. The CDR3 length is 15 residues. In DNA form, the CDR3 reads TGTGCCAGCAGAAAAGGGACAGGGCCATACAATGAGCAGTTCTTC. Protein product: CASRKGTGPYNEQFF.

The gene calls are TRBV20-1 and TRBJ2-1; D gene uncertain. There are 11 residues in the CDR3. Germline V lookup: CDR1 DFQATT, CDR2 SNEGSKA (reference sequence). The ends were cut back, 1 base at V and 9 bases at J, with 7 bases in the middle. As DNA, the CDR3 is TGCAGTGCTAGAGTCTCGGGTGAGCAGTTCTTC. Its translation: CSARVSGEQFF.

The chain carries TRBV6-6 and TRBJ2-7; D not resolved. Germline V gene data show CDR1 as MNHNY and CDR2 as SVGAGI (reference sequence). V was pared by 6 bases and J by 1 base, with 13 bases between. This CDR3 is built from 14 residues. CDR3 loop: CASSQNTDSYEQYF. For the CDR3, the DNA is TGTGCCAGCAGCCAAAACACCGATTCCTACGAGCAGTACTTC.

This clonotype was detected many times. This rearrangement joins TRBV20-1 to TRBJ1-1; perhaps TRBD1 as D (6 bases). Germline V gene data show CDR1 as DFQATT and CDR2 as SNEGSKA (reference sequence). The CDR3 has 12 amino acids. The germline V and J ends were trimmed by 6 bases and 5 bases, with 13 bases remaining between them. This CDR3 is CSAKRTGTEAFF. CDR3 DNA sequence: TGCAGTGCAAAAAGAACAGGGACTGAAGCTTTCTTT.

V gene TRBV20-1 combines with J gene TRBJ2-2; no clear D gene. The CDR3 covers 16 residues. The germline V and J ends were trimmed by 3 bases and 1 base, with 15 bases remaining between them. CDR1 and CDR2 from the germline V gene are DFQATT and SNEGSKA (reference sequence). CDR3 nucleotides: TGCAGTGCTAGTTCCCCAGCATCTCAGAACACCGGGGAGCTGTTTTTT. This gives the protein CSASSPASQNTGELFF.

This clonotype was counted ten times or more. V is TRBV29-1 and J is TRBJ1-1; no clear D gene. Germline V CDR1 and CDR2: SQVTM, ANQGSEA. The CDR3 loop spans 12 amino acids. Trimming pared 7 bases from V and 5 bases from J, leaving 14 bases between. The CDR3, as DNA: TGCAGCGCTGGGGAGGGAGGGACTGAAGCTTTCTTT. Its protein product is CSAGEGGTEAFF.

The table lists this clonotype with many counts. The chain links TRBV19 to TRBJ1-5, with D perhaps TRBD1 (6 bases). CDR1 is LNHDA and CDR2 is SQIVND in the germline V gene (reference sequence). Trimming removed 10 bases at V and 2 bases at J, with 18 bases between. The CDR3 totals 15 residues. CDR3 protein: CATSYRVMGNQPQHF. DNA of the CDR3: TGTGCCACATCCTACAGGGTTATGGGCAATCAGCCCCAGCATTTT.

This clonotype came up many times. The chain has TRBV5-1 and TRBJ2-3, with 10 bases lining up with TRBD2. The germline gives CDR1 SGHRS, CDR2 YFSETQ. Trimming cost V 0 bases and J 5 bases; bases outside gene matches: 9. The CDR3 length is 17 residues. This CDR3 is CASSLVPAGGPGDTQYF. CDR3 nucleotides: TGCGCCAGCAGCTTGGTCCCAGCGGGAGGGCCCGGAGATACGCAGTATTTT.

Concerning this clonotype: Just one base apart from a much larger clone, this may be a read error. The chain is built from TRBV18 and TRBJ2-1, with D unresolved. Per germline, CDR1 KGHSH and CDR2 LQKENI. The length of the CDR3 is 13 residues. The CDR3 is CVSSPSAANEQFF. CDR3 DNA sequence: TGTGTCAGCTCACCATCAGCAGCCAATGAGCAGTTCTTC.

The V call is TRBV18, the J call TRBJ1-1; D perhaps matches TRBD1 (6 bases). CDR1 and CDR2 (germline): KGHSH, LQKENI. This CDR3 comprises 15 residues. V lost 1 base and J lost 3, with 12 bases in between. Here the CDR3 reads CASSPQGGRHTEAFF. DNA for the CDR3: TGTGCCAGCTCACCACAGGGGGGAAGGCACACTGAAGCTTTCTTT.

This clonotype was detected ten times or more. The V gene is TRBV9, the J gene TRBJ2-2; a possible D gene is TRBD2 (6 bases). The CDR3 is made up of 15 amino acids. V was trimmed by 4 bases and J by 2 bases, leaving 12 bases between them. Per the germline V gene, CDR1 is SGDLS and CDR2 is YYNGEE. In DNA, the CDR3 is TGTGCCAGCAGCCCGGCGGGGTCTAACACCGGGGAGCTGTTTTTT. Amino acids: CASSPAGSNTGELFF.

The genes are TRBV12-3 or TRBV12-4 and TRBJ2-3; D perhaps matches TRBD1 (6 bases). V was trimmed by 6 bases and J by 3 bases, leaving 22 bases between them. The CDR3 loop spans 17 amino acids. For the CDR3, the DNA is TGTGCCAGCAGCCTTACTTACAGGGCGATTACAACAGATACGCAGTATTTT. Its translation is CASSLTYRAITTDTQYF.

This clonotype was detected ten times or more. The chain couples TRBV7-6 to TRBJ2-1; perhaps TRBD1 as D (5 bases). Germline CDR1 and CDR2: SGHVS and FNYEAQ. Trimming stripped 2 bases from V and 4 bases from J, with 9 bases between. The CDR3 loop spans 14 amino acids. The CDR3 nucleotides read TGTGCCAGCAGCTTACGGCAGGGATACAATGAGCAGTTCTTC. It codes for CASSLRQGYNEQFF.